This TCR beta chain was captured by sequencing in a study of T-cell memory formation after mild COVID-19. Overall study results and limits: Clones contracting day 15 to 85 were balanced CD4/CD8; later expanders leaned CD4+.

On this clonotype: Its antigen remains unknown.

Constant-segment primers served in 5'RACE that generated TCR alpha and TCR beta cDNA libraries bearing sample barcodes and UMIs. TCRdb reprocessed the 5' RACE reads with MiXCR, giving one entry per CDR3 protein. The sample contains hundreds of thousands of distinct CDR3 sequences, roughly 19% of which appear only once. Trimming removed 5 bases at V and 6 bases at J, with 11 bases between. CDR3 length: 13 amino acids. J is TRBJ1-5 and V is TRBV12-3 or TRBV12-4; D is uncertain. The TCR originated in a young man who had mild COVID-19 (a few samples of this study predate the infection). Cell type and time point are not known. Sequencing input: PBMCs or a T cell subset sorted from them (not recorded which). The CDR3 is CASSPPIGQPQHF. DNA for the CDR3: TGTGCCAGCAGTCCCCCGATCGGTCAGCCCCAGCATTTT.